What follows are 21 T cell receptor beta chains derived from one specimen sequenced in a study of T-cell reconstitution after alpha-beta-depleted transplantation in children. A library of TCRbeta sequences, prepared with unique molecular identifiers, was generated. TCRdb called the PCR reads again in MiXCR, with one record for every CDR3 protein. The table has 670,000 or so distinct CDR3 sequences, about 12% seen once. The sequences come from PBMCs, collected before TCRalphabeta/CD19-depleted stem cell transplant. The source is a girl aged 2 to 10 with congenital amegakaryocytic thrombocytopenia, due to receive a stem cell transplant.

This clonotype was counted at least ten times. The chain joins TRBV12-3 or TRBV12-4 to TRBJ2-1; a weak D match, TRBD2 (6 bases). The CDR3 spans 17 residues. Trimming took 3 bases from V and 0 from J, leaving 15 bases between them. The CDR3 DNA reads as TGTGCCAGCAGTTTCGCGGGAATGGGAACCTCCTACAATGAGCAGTTCTTC. Protein sequence: CASSFAGMGTSYNEQFF.

This clonotype came up a few times. This rearrangement joins TRBV6-1 to TRBJ2-5; possibly TRBD2 for D (5 bases). The V end was cut by 8 bases, the J end by 5 bases, with 21 bases between. The CDR3 consists of 15 residues. CDR1 is MNHNS and CDR2 is SASEGT in the germline V gene. The CDR3 nucleotides read TGTGCCAGCGTAGGAGCCCTAGCCCGAGTGGAGACCCAGTACTTC. Translation gives CASVGALARVETQYF.

This clonotype occurred many times. This chain uses TRBV6-2 or TRBV6-3 with TRBJ2-3; D may be TRBD2 (6 bases). The CDR3 sequence is 15 residues long. Looked up from germline, CDR1 is MNHEY and CDR2 is SVGEGT. The V end was cut by 0 bases, the J end by 1 base, with 8 bases between. This chain's CDR3 is CASSYSPSGTDTQYF. The CDR3 bases are TGTGCCAGCAGTTACTCGCCTAGCGGCACAGATACGCAGTATTTT.

This clonotype occurred a few times. The chain employs TRBV18 and TRBJ2-1, with a possible D match to TRBD1 (6 bases). Germline-derived CDR1 and CDR2 are KGHSH and LQKENI. Trimming took 1 base from V and 2 from J, leaving 12 bases between them. The CDR3 loop spans 16 amino acids. CDR3 protein: CASSPLVGQTYNEQFF. The CDR3 bases are TGTGCCAGCTCACCACTTGTAGGACAGACCTACAATGAGCAGTTCTTC.

This clonotype has at least ten counts. The CDR3 region has the DNA TGCGCCAGCAGCCCTCGGTTTTCGGGGTGGACCTACGAGCAGTACTTC. It is translated as CASSPRFSGWTYEQYF. The genes are TRBV4-1 and TRBJ2-7; D is perhaps TRBD2 (5 bases). CDR1 is MGHRA and CDR2 is YSYEKL in the germline V gene. The CDR3 contains 16 residues. Trimming cost V 4 bases and J 2 bases, with 18 bases left between them.

This clonotype was found a few times. This clone may be a read error of a much larger clone one base away. The rearrangement uses TRBV29-1 and TRBJ2-4; possibly TRBD1 or TRBD2 for D (5 bases each). In germline, CDR1 is SQVTM, CDR2 ANQGSEA. This CDR3 comprises 13 residues. The CDR3: CSVASGPQNIQSF. CDR3 DNA: TGCAGCGTAGCCTCGGGACCCCAAAACATTCAGTCCTTC.

V is TRBV7-3 and J is TRBJ2-1, with 9 bases lining up with TRBD1. Germline V CDR1 and CDR2: SGHTA, FQGTGA. This CDR3 spans 14 amino acids. The V gene end was trimmed by 5 bases and the J gene end by 10 bases; junction bases not matched to a gene: 9. Written as DNA, the CDR3 is TGTGCCAGCAGCGCAACAGGGGGCCGGCGGGAGCAGTTCTTC. Translating gives CASSATGGRREQFF.

This clonotype was counted between two and nine times. The chain links TRBV29-1 to TRBJ1-4, with no clear D. From germline, CDR1 is SQVTM and CDR2 ANQGSEA. The germline V and J ends were trimmed by 6 bases and 5 bases, with 19 bases remaining between them. The CDR3 runs 15 residues. The CDR3 loop is CSVLSMAAPNEKLFF. CDR3 sequence (DNA): TGCAGCGTCCTGAGTATGGCGGCTCCGAATGAAAAACTGTTTTTT.

The sample holds a few counts of this clonotype. The V and J genes are TRBV14 and TRBJ2-3, with TRBD2 matching over 8 bases. Trimming cost V 5 bases and J 6 bases; bases outside gene matches: 7. Germline CDR1 reads SGHDN; CDR2 reads FVKESK. This CDR3 has 14 residues. As DNA, the CDR3 is TGTGCCAGCAGCGGTAAAGCGGGAGCGGATACGCAGTATTTT. The encoded protein is CASSGKAGADTQYF.

The V and J genes are TRBV7-6 and TRBJ2-3; 7 nucleotides match TRBD2. The CDR3 is 16 amino acids. The ends lost 0 bases at V and 5 bases at J; junction bases unmatched: 8. Per the germline V gene, CDR1 is SGHVS and CDR2 is FNYEAQ. The CDR3 bases are TGTGCCAGCAGCTTAGCTGCGGGAGAGAAGGGAGATACGCAGTATTTT. Protein sequence: CASSLAAGEKGDTQYF.

The rearrangement uses TRBV27 and TRBJ2-2, with TRBD2 matching 7 bases. The CDR3 covers 14 residues. The junction had 9 bases not matched to a gene; V was cut back by 8 bases and J by 6 bases. Germline lookup yields CDR1 MNHEY and CDR2 SMNVEV (reference sequence). CDR3 region: CASGRAGIPGELFF. In DNA, the CDR3 is TGTGCCAGCGGCCGAGCGGGAATTCCCGGGGAGCTGTTTTTT.

The chain links TRBV14 to TRBJ2-2; 8 bases line up with TRBD1. The CDR3 is 16 residues long. The germline CDR1 and CDR2 sequences are SGHDN and FVKESK. Unmatched junction bases numbered 10, after V lost 4 bases and J lost 6 bases. The CDR3 DNA sequence: TGTGCCAGCAGCCGCCCGGGACAGGTCGCCCCCGGGGAGCTGTTTTTT. This sequence encodes CASSRPGQVAPGELFF.

This clonotype has a handful of counts. V gene TRBV5-1 combines with J gene TRBJ2-2; TRBD2 is a possible D gene (5 bases). Germline assignment: CDR1 SGHRS and CDR2 YFSETQ. The CDR3 spans 15 residues. The V gene lost 3 bases and the J gene lost 1 base, with 10 bases spanning the gap. The CDR3 sequence is CASSWLSGNTGELFF. CDR3 bases: TGCGCCAGCAGCTGGCTAAGCGGGAACACCGGGGAGCTGTTTTTT.

With respect to this clonotype: One base away lies a much larger clone, so this may be a sequencing read error. The J gene is TRBJ1-3, the V gene TRBV6-1; D is uncertain. This CDR3 is built from 15 residues. Per germline, CDR1 MNHNS and CDR2 SASEGT. Here the CDR3 reads CASSESFTSGNTIHF. DNA for the CDR3: TGTGCCAGCAGTGAGTCTTTTACCTCTGGAAACACCATACATTTT.

This clonotype has only a few counts. The CDR3 nucleotides read TGTGCCAGCAGGCCGGGCCTCCGGAGCTCCTACAATGAGCAGTTCTTC. Amino acid sequence: CASRPGLRSSYNEQFF. The gene calls are TRBV6-1 and TRBJ2-1; D gene uncertain. Germline lookup yields CDR1 MNHNS and CDR2 SASEGT. The V end lost 6 bases, the J end lost 0 bases, and 15 bases lay between the germline ends. This CDR3 is 16 amino acids long.

This clonotype showed up many times. The rearrangement joins TRBV20-1 to TRBJ2-3, with a tentative D call TRBD2 (6 bases). From germline, CDR1 is DFQATT and CDR2 SNEGSKA (reference sequence). The CDR3 contains 12 residues. The CDR3 spells CSEASGTDTQYF. CDR3 DNA: TGCAGCGAGGCTAGCGGCACAGATACGCAGTATTTT.

In this sample, this clonotype turned up many times. The chain employs TRBV20-1 and TRBJ2-1; unclear D gene. V lost 6 bases and J 0 bases, leaving 12 bases between the germline ends. CDR3 length: 14 residues. Germline assignment: CDR1 DFQATT and CDR2 SNEGSKA (reference sequence). The CDR3 loop is CSALEMSSYNEQFF. In nucleotides, the CDR3 is TGCAGTGCCCTAGAGATGAGCTCCTACAATGAGCAGTTCTTC.

The V call is TRBV5-1, the J call TRBJ2-1; 9 bases are shared with TRBD2. The CDR3 is 15 amino acids. The trim removed 4 bases at V and 4 bases at J, leaving 6 bases unmatched. Germline-derived CDR1 and CDR2 are SGHRS and YFSETQ. The CDR3 protein is CASSKREALYNEQFF. As DNA, the CDR3 is TGCGCCAGCAGCAAGCGGGAGGCGTTATACAATGAGCAGTTCTTC. Together with reference TRBV5-1 and TRBJ2-1, the CDR3 gives the full variable domain: KAGVTQTPRYLIKTRGQQVTLSCSPISGHRSVSWYQQTPGQGLQFLFEYFSETQRNKGNFPGRFSGRQFSNSRSEMNVSTLELGDSALYLCASSKREALYNEQFFGPGTRLTVL.

This clonotype was recorded many times. V gene TRBV9 combines with J gene TRBJ2-1, with 9 bases aligning to TRBD2. Trimming at V came to 2 bases and at J to 4 bases, leaving 7 bases not matched to a gene. The CDR3 totals 16 residues. Per germline, CDR1 SGDLS and CDR2 YYNGEE. Written as DNA, the CDR3 is TGTGCCAGCAGCGTCTCGCTAGCGGGATCTTACAATGAGCAGTTCTTC. Amino acid sequence: CASSVSLAGSYNEQFF.

The rearrangement joins TRBV5-1 to TRBJ1-2; D gene unclear. The ends were cut back, 1 base at V and 8 bases at J, with 9 bases in the middle. CDR1 and CDR2 (germline): SGHRS, YFSETQ. CDR3 size: 12 residues. CDR3 in DNA: TGCGCCAGCAGCTTGCCCACGGGGGGCTACACCTTC. Its protein product is CASSLPTGGYTF. Combining the CDR3 with reference TRBV5-1 and TRBJ1-2 gives the whole variable domain KAGVTQTPRYLIKTRGQQVTLSCSPISGHRSVSWYQQTPGQGLQFLFEYFSETQRNKGNFPGRFSGRQFSNSRSEMNVSTLELGDSALYLCASSLPTGGYTFGSGTRLTVV.

A word on this clonotype: This sequence may be a read error, since a much larger clone differs from it by one base. The chain employs TRBV29-1 and TRBJ1-2; 11 bases align to TRBD1. The germline gives CDR1 SQVTM, CDR2 ANQGSEA. This CDR3 is 15 amino acids long. Here the CDR3 DNA reads TGCAGCGTTGCGATCGGACAGGGGGCAATTGGTGGCTACCCCTTC. This translates into CSVAIGQGAIGGYPF.